The 18 T cell receptor beta chains in this list originate from one sample, sequenced in a study of cytomegalovirus exposure and HLA in healthy donors. Primers included in the PCR were 60 Vbeta and 13 Jbeta primers. The table came from immunoSEQ multiplex PCR; TCRdb's copy has only in-frame clones and leaves some out. The table lists 120,000 to 150,000 clones, around 79% of them singletons. Sequenced input: PBMCs. Receptor source: a male donor in good health and CMV-seronegative.

This chain uses TRBV7-9 with TRBJ2-1; D ambiguous. CDR3 size: 13 residues. Germline CDR1 is SEHNR and CDR2 is FQNEAQ (reference sequence). V was clipped by 3 bases and J by 9 bases, with 12 bases between them. The CDR3 DNA reads as TGTGCCAGCAGCTTTGCGGCTCGTCTTGAGCAGTTCTTC. It codes for CASSFAARLEQFF.

The chain joins TRBV9 to TRBJ2-1; TRBD1 is a possible D gene (5 bases). CDR1 SGDLS and CDR2 YYNGEE come from the germline V gene. Deletions cut 0 bases from V and 0 bases from J, with 7 bases between. CDR3 length: 15 residues. The CDR3 region has the DNA TGTGCCAGCAGCGTAGGACAGAGCTCCTACAATGAGCAGTTCTTC. Amino acids: CASSVGQSSYNEQFF. The full variable domain, rest sourced from reference TRBV9 and TRBJ2-1, is DSGVTQTPKHLITATGQRVTLRCSPRSGDLSVYWYQQSLDQGLQFLIQYYNGEERAKGNILERFSAQQFPDLHSELNLSSLELGDSALYFCASSVGQSSYNEQFFGPGTRLTVL.

V usage is TRBV7-2 and J usage is TRBJ2-7; 12 nucleotides line up with TRBD2. V dropped 3 bases and J dropped 6; count of bases not matched to a gene: 9. Looked up from germline, CDR1 is SGHTA and CDR2 is FQGNSA. The CDR3 runs to 16 residues. CDR3 loop: CASSFQAGLAGSEQYF. For the CDR3, the DNA is TGTGCCAGCAGCTTCCAGGCAGGACTAGCGGGATCCGAGCAGTACTTC.

The chain has TRBV6-4 and TRBJ2-1, with TRBD2 matching over 10 bases. V shed 5 bases, J shed 0 bases, and the junction held 4 bases outside the gene matches. Germline values: CDR1 MRHNA, CDR2 SNTAGT. CDR3 length: 16 residues. CDR3 nucleotides: TGTGCCAGCAGTCCCGGGACTAGCGCCTCCTACAATGAGCAGTTCTTC. It is translated as CASSPGTSASYNEQFF.

This chain uses TRBV9 with TRBJ1-2, with D possibly TRBD1 on 6 matching bases. Trimming removed 0 bases at V and 4 bases at J, with 16 bases between. CDR1 and CDR2 (germline): SGDLS, YYNGEE. The CDR3 runs 16 residues. The CDR3 region is CASSVDGRGAFYGYTF. DNA for the CDR3: TGTGCCAGCAGCGTAGATGGTCGGGGGGCCTTCTATGGCTACACCTTC.

The chain links TRBV11-3 to TRBJ1-6; 8 bases are shared with TRBD1. The V and J ends lost 5 bases and 7 bases, in that order; junction bases with no gene match: 10. In germline, CDR1 is SGHNT, CDR2 YENEEA. The CDR3 has 16 amino acids. DNA of the CDR3: TGTGCCAGCAGCCCTCGTGACAGGGGTAGGAATTCACCCCTCCACTTT. Encoded protein: CASSPRDRGRNSPLHF.

The CDR3 DNA reads TGTGCCAGCAGGTCGACAGGGCCTAACTATGGCTACACCTTC. Protein sequence: CASRSTGPNYGYTF. The V and J genes are TRBV2 and TRBJ1-2, with TRBD1 matching over 7 bases. CDR1 and CDR2 (germline): SNHLY, FYNNEI. This CDR3 is built from 14 residues. The J segment lost 0 bases and the V segment lost 6 bases, leaving 4 bases of the junction unmatched.

The V and J genes are TRBV6-4 and TRBJ2-3; 9 nucleotides align to TRBD2. With 5 bases clipped from V and 2 bases from J, the junction kept 5 bases outside the gene matches. Germline CDR1 and CDR2: MRHNA and SNTAGT. This CDR3 is 15 amino acids long. DNA of the CDR3: TGTGCCAGCAGTCGGACTAGCGAGGCCACAGATACGCAGTATTTT. As protein: CASSRTSEATDTQYF.

The chain couples TRBV6-5 to TRBJ2-7; TRBD2 agrees at 7 bases. The CDR3 extends over 15 amino acids. V was pared by 0 bases and J by 2 bases, with 4 bases of the junction left unmatched. From germline, CDR1 is MNHEY and CDR2 SVGAGI. In DNA, the CDR3 is TGTGCCAGCAGTTACTCGATTAGCGGGCCCTACGAGCAGTACTTC. Protein product: CASSYSISGPYEQYF.

V usage is TRBV5-1 and J usage is TRBJ1-1, with a possible D match to TRBD1 (5 bases). The CDR3 contains 15 residues. The germline CDR1 and CDR2 sequences are SGHRS and YFSETQ. The ends were cut back, 0 bases at V and 0 bases at J, with 9 bases in the middle. In DNA form, the CDR3 reads TGCGCCAGCAGCTTGGTTATAGGGGTGAACACTGAAGCTTTCTTT. It is translated as CASSLVIGVNTEAFF.

The genes are TRBV20-1 and TRBJ1-2; no reliable D call. The V end was cut by 8 bases, the J end by 0 bases, with 7 bases between. There are 11 residues in the CDR3. Germline V lookup: CDR1 DFQATT, CDR2 SNEGSKA (reference sequence). The CDR3 DNA is TGCAGTCTCCCCGCTAACTATGGCTACACCTTC. Protein: CSLPANYGYTF.

Turning to this clone: The junction differs from germline at one of its ends, possibly a read error. V is TRBV7-9 and J is TRBJ2-1, with D perhaps TRBD2 (7 bases). In germline, CDR1 is SEHNR, CDR2 FQNEAQ (reference sequence). The CDR3 length is 17 residues. CDR3 sequence: CSSSPMRGGNSYNEQFF. The CDR3 region has the DNA TGTTCCAGCAGTCCTATGAGGGGGGGAAACTCCTACAATGAGCAGTTCTTC.

The chain is built from TRBV5-1 and TRBJ2-7, with TRBD1 matching 9 bases. CDR3 size: 16 residues. Germline trimming cut 0 bases from V and 5 bases from J; bases unmatched to any gene: 9. Germline lookup yields CDR1 SGHRS and CDR2 YFSETQ. CDR3 sequence: CASSLGTGGSLNEQYF. DNA of the CDR3: TGCGCCAGCAGCTTGGGTACAGGGGGCAGTTTGAACGAGCAGTACTTC.

Only a few counts were recorded for this clone. The chain links TRBV19 to TRBJ1-1; D unresolved. Germline assignment: CDR1 LNHDA and CDR2 SQIVND (reference sequence). This CDR3 has 16 amino acids. V was clipped by 1 base and J by 0 bases, with 12 bases between them. The CDR3 is CASSIGSPGMNTEAFF. The CDR3 coding sequence is TGTGCCAGTAGTATAGGAAGTCCCGGGATGAACACTGAAGCTTTCTTT.

The sample holds one count of this clone. This sequence joins TRBV29-1 and TRBJ2-5, with 13 bases that match TRBD2. The ends lost 5 bases at V and 5 bases at J; junction bases unmatched: 11. This CDR3 has 16 residues. The germline gives CDR1 SQVTM, CDR2 ANQGSEA. CDR3 in amino acids: CSVRGGLAGNWETQYF. CDR3 DNA sequence: TGCAGCGTTCGTGGGGGACTAGCGGGAAACTGGGAGACCCAGTACTTC.

The chain is built from TRBV19 and TRBJ1-4; 7 bases fit TRBD1. The CDR3 is 15 amino acids. Germline trimming cut 5 bases from V and 3 bases from J; bases unmatched to any gene: 6. From germline, CDR1 is LNHDA and CDR2 SQIVND (reference sequence). The CDR3 is CASSLTGVANEKLFF. The DNA of the CDR3 is TGTGCCAGTAGTCTCACAGGGGTAGCTAATGAAAAACTGTTTTTT.

The chain has TRBV4-3 and TRBJ2-3, with TRBD2 identical over 10 bases. This CDR3 spans 17 amino acids. Germline V gene sequence: CDR1 LGHNA, CDR2 YSLEER. The V and J ends lost 2 bases and 7 bases, in that order; junction bases with no gene match: 12. The CDR3 DNA follows: TGCGCCAGCAGCCAATCCTTAGCGGGGGGAGGAAGGAATACGCAGTATTTT. Amino acids: CASSQSLAGGGRNTQYF.

The chain combines TRBV6-1 with TRBJ1-2; D remains unclear. V lost 0 bases and J lost 8, with 10 bases in between. This CDR3 contains 13 residues. Germline assignment: CDR1 MNHNS and CDR2 SASEGT. CDR3 bases: TGTGCCAGCAGTGAAGCGCTTCGGCGGGGCTACACCTTC. It yields the protein CASSEALRRGYTF.